These 10 T cell receptor beta chains share one sample of origin, sequenced in a study of beta chain features in type 1 diabetes. The authors reverse transcribed all of the isolated RNA, so sequencing captured expressed TCRB transcripts. Here immunoSEQ multiplex PCR was the method, and the copy in TCRdb shows in-frame clones only, minus some. The repertoire holds around 430,000 clones, with about 29% as singletons. Sequences were obtained from naive CD4+ T cells from blood. The receptors shown here come from a man younger than 35 in good health.

The V call is TRBV7-9, the J call TRBJ2-3, with 10 bases identical to TRBD2. Germline CDR1 is SEHNR and CDR2 is FQNEAQ (reference sequence). This CDR3 is 16 amino acids long. After removal of 5 bases from V and 2 bases from J, the junction contained 7 bases not matched to a gene. In nucleotides, the CDR3 is TGTGCCAGCAGCGGAGGACTAGCGGATTACACAGATACGCAGTATTTT. This translates into CASSGGLADYTDTQYF.

The chain uses TRBV4-2 and TRBJ2-7, with 7 positions matching TRBD1. Looked up from germline, CDR1 is LGHNA and CDR2 is YNFKEQ. This CDR3 comprises 16 residues. The V gene end was trimmed by 0 bases and the J gene end by 5 bases; junction bases not matched to a gene: 10. CDR3 bases: TGTGCCAGCAGCCAAGAAAGGGGGCACGAATCCCACGAGCAGTACTTC. Its protein is CASSQERGHESHEQYF.

The chain uses TRBV29-1 and TRBJ1-4; D remains ambiguous. The V end was cut by 7 bases, the J end by 5 bases, with 14 bases between. The CDR3 length is 13 residues. Germline values: CDR1 SQVTM, CDR2 ANQGSEA. The CDR3 DNA follows: TGCAGCGCCCGACCGGCAGCAAATGAAAAACTGTTTTTT. This sequence encodes CSARPAANEKLFF.

The chain couples TRBV19 to TRBJ2-5; perhaps TRBD2 as D (6 bases). V shed 5 bases and J shed 1 base, with 11 bases lying between them. The CDR3 consists of 14 residues. Germline V gene data show CDR1 as LNHDA and CDR2 as SQIVND (reference sequence). The CDR3 nucleotides read TGTGCCAGTAGTGTCCCGGGACTCCAAGAGACCCAGTACTTC. Protein product: CASSVPGLQETQYF.

Worth noting for this clone: The germline gene is not matched at one end of the junction; a read error may be the cause. The gene calls are TRBV11-2 and TRBJ2-1; perhaps TRBD2 as D (5 bases). The CDR3 totals 12 residues. Germline values: CDR1 SGHAT, CDR2 FQNNGV. Written as DNA, the CDR3 is TGTGCCAGCAGTTATGGACTGACGGAGCGCGTCTTC. It translates to CASSYGLTERVF.

V and J are TRBV4-1 and TRBJ2-2; D is unclear. With 3 bases removed from V and 5 bases from J, the gap between germline ends came to 19 bases. The CDR3 totals 17 residues. The germline gives CDR1 MGHRA, CDR2 YSYEKL. The CDR3 reads CASSQGSARTRTGELFF. The CDR3 DNA reads as TGCGCCAGCAGCCAGGGTTCGGCCAGAACCCGGACCGGGGAGCTGTTTTTT.

The genes are TRBV30 and TRBJ2-5, with D unclear. Trimming removed 1 base from V and 5 bases from J, with 5 bases in between. CDR1 is GTSNPN and CDR2 is SVGIG in the germline V gene (reference sequence). This CDR3 has 11 amino acids. CDR3 sequence (DNA): TGTGCCTGGAGTGAACGGGAGACCCAGTACTTC. Protein: CAWSERETQYF.

The rearrangement links TRBV9 to TRBJ1-1; D unclear. V lost 3 bases to trimming and J lost 1 base, with 13 bases between them. The CDR3 contains 15 residues. Germline values: CDR1 SGDLS, CDR2 YYNGEE. The CDR3 region is CASSGSRGRNTEAFF. For the CDR3, the DNA is TGTGCCAGCAGCGGGAGCCGGGGTCGGAACACTGAAGCTTTCTTT.

This chain uses TRBV25-1 with TRBJ2-3; TRBD1 might be the D (6 bases). Between the trimmed V and J ends, which lost 1 base and 1 base, there was a span of 12 bases. Germline assignment: CDR1 MGHDK and CDR2 SYGVNS. The CDR3 has 16 amino acids. CDR3: CASSELGADRTDTQYF. The CDR3 region has the DNA TGTGCCAGCAGTGAATTGGGGGCGGATCGCACAGATACGCAGTATTTT.

This clone occurred a few times. The V and J genes are TRBV30 and TRBJ2-2; D is unresolved. The CDR3 has 13 amino acids. V gave up 2 bases and J gave up 2 bases, with 6 bases separating them. CDR1 GTSNPN and CDR2 SVGIG come from the germline V gene (reference sequence). The CDR3 loop reads CAWSRHNTGELFF. The CDR3 coding sequence is TGTGCCTGGAGTCGCCACAACACCGGGGAGCTGTTTTTT.